This T cell receptor (beta chain) was sequenced in a study of blood T cell repertoires in COVID-19. Study summary: Donors in the United States, Italy and Spain gave samples during acute or convalescent COVID-19.

The authors' processing: Counts of nucleated cells, estimated from reference gene primer amplification, were obtained. Using immunoSEQ multiplex PCR, the repertoire was profiled, and TCRdb retains in-frame clones only, with some absent. V and J calls and clone size are those listed in that table; D and trimming were worked out from the DNA. The sample yields about 180,000 clones, 88% seen once. Donors in Cohort 3 who had recovered were those with two negative PCRs, healthcare professional clearance, or resolution of their symptoms. The source is a woman between 18 and 29 years old who had recovered from COVID-19. Material: PBMCs or T cells enriched from blood (not recorded which).

The CDR3 coding sequence is TGTGCCAGCAGTGCGACAGGGGGAAGTGGCTACACCTTC. This codes for CASSATGGSGYTF. This chain uses TRBV12-3 or TRBV12-4 with TRBJ1-2; the match to TRBD1 covers 9 bases. The length of the CDR3 is 13 residues. V was clipped by 5 bases and J by 7 bases; unmatched bases: 5.